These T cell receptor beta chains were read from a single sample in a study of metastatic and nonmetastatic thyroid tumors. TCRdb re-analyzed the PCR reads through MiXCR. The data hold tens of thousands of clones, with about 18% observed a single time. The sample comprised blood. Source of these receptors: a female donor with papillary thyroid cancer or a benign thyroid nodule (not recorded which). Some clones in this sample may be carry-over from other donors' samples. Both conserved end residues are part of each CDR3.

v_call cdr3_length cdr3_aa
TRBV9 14 CASSTRTGPEKLFF
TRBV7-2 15 CASSSLAGDPNEQFF
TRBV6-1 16 CASRPPPGTSTNEQFF
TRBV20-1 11 CSAREYTEAFF
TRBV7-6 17 CASSLVRQGAPGEKLFF
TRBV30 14 CAWMGGQGVDEQFF
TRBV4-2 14 CASARGLAGGEQYF
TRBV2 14 CASSEDGSTGELFF
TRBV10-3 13 CAISEYSNSPLHF
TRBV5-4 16 CASSTKAGGPEETQYF
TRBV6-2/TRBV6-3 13 CASSPVEFYEQYF
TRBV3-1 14 CASSQAGQLNIQYF
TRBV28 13 CASRGGSTDTQYF
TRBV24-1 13 CATSISGRETQYF
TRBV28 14 CASSLICRDYCYTF
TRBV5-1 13 CASGLGLSTEAFF
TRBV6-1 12 CASSPSRVEQYF
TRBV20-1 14 CSAQPGQGVSPLHF
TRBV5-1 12 CASSLEPDTQYF
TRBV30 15 CACNLNGGGTDTQYF
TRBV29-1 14 CSVSGGCPSYEQYF
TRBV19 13 CASSNRGSGEQYF
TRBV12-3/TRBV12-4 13 CASSFGRNYEQYF
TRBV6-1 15 CASSEVRRSSYEQYF
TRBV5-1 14 CASSFDRGGQPQHF
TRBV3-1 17 CASSQDSGRGRASKQYF
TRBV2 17 CASRASRGLAGAGELFF
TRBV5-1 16 CASSLGAPGQGSIAFF
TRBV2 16 CASEAGGGVFPDTQYF
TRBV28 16 CASSLMGSPLTYEHYF
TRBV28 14 CASSLVGDAGELFF
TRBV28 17 CASTLGTEDRGRNTIYF
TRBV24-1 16 CATSETGQGMIETQYF
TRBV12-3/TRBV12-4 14 CASTGSLGTGELFF
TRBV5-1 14 CASSSGQGIDGYTF
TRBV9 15 CASSVGWDRDLGYTF
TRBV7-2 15 CASSLGIRDGSIQYF
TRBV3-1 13 CASGTGIRDTQYF
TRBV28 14 CASSLSQYNSPLHF
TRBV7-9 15 CASSRSGGPSYEQYF